The table lists the clone carrying this T cell receptor (beta chain) with a count of one. Original processing notes: Estimation of nucleated cell counts relied on the amplification of reference gene primers. Profiling relied on immunoSEQ multiplex PCR, and the TCRdb table lists in-frame clones only, not all of them. V and J calls and clone size are copied from that table; D and trimming were computed from the DNA. The sample lists just over 650,000 clones, approximately 90% seen once, with under 0.3% in the top ten. This entry is derived from a study of blood T cell repertoires in COVID-19. Across the whole study: Samples representing acute and convalescent COVID-19 were sourced from the United States, Italy and Spain. From T cells, B-cell-depleted T cells, or PBMCs came the material, which was cDNA or gDNA.

The germline V and J ends were trimmed by 5 bases and 0 bases, with 4 bases remaining between them. The germline V gene has CDR1 MDHEN and CDR2 SYDVKM. The CDR3 totals 12 residues. The receptor was isolated from a young woman with acute or convalescent COVID-19. The rearrangement uses TRBV28 and TRBJ1-1; D gene uncertain. The sample was peripheral blood. CDR3 region: CASSHMNTEAFF. Written as DNA, the CDR3 is TGTGCCAGCAGTCACATGAACACTGAAGCTTTCTTT.